This T cell receptor beta chain appears in the sequencing data of a study of T-cell reconstitution after alpha-beta-depleted transplantation in children (dated by TCRdb to 2016 to 2017). At the level of the whole study: Using TCR repertoire profiling, the study quantitatively followed how T-cell immune reconstitution unfolded in children after TCRalphabeta/CD19-depleted allogeneic hematopoietic cell transplantation.

Library creation used PCR. The instrument given in TCRdb is Illumina HiSeq 2500. TCR libraries were prepared with molecular barcoding, using unique molecular identifiers to normalize TCRbeta repertoire quantification. In TCRdb, the public reads were trimmed at Q25 with fastp and aligned with MiXCR, with productive beta chains retained. Each entry is one CDR3 protein sequence, shown with its most common DNA and genes. For this sample there are a few hundred thousand distinct CDR3 sequences; about 12% appear just once. The ten largest clonotypes hold about 5.6% of the sample. Comment on this clonotype: No antigen is known for it. No quality values exist for individual bases; no much larger clone is one base distant.

Including cysteine and phenylalanine, the CDR3 has 16 amino acids. The sequence is cut down to CDR3 DNA, 48 bases in frame from base 1. The germline V gene (reference sequence) supplies CDR1 LNHNV and CDR2 YYDKDF. V loses 0 bases of germline sequence and J loses 6 bases, and the interval between the two ends is 15 bases. The clonotype was recovered from a human donor who donated a stem cell graft to a child with combined immunodeficiency. The receptor chain draws on TRBV15 and TRBJ2-1; TRBD1 is a weak D gene call, 6 bases matching. Source: PBMCs from the stem cell graft donor, taken from the stem cell graft. The DNA sequence reads TGTGCCACCAGCAGAGATCACGGGACACAAGGCAATGAGCAGTTCTTC. Translation gives CATSRDHGTQGNEQFF.